The 14 T cell receptor beta chains in this list originate from one sample, sequenced in a study of blood T cells in healthy people across ages. Sample-barcoded 5' priming and a J-beta primer mix drove a second PCR of 7 to 11 cycles. TCRdb itself ran the 5' RACE reads through MiXCR, one entry per CDR3 protein. Here the sample spans around 800,000 distinct CDR3 sequences, about a quarter being singletons. The sample was also linked to a second study, of T cells of mothers and their children.

The sequencing sample was made of blood. All receptors come from a boy younger than 18 in good health.

This clonotype was observed a few times. This chain joins TRBV19 and TRBJ1-1; a weak D match, TRBD1 (5 bases). Germline V lookup: CDR1 LNHDA, CDR2 SQIVND (reference sequence). V lost 8 bases to trimming and J lost 1 base, with 17 bases between them. The CDR3 extends over 15 amino acids. In DNA, the CDR3 is TGTGCCAGTCCCCCCCGGGTGGGGACGAACACTGAAGCTTTCTTT. It codes for CASPPRVGTNTEAFF.

This clonotype occurred a few times. This chain joins TRBV9 and TRBJ2-5; 11 nucleotides line up with TRBD2. The J call is uncertain, as TRBJ2-1 better fits the DNA end. The CDR3 has 15 residues. The germline V gene encodes CDR1 SGDLS and CDR2 YYNGEE. CDR3 nucleotides: TGTGCCAGCAGCCCACTAGCGGGGGAAGACAATGAGCAGTTCTTC. Amino acids: CASSPLAGEDNEQFF.

The chain uses TRBV15 and TRBJ2-7; D perhaps matches TRBD1 (6 bases). V was trimmed by 2 bases and J by 1 base, leaving 9 bases between them. The CDR3 has 14 amino acids. Germline V gives CDR1 LNHNV, CDR2 YYDKDF (reference sequence). The CDR3 loop is CATSRQGKSYEQYF. In DNA, the CDR3 is TGTGCCACCAGCAGACAGGGGAAATCCTACGAGCAGTACTTC.

This clonotype was picked up many times. The chain recombines TRBV18 with TRBJ1-4; D gene ambiguous. CDR1 KGHSH and CDR2 LQKENI come from the germline V gene. Trimming shortened V by 4 bases and J by 8 bases, and 11 bases separated the two germline ends. The length of the CDR3 is 13 residues. For the CDR3, the DNA is TGTGCCAGCTCACAGCAGGACGGCGAAAAACTGTTTTTT. It codes for CASSQQDGEKLFF.

In this sample, this clonotype turned up a few times. The chain has TRBV29-1 and TRBJ2-5, with D unclear. The J call may be faulty, since TRBJ2-1 better matches the DNA end. CDR1 SQVTM and CDR2 ANQGSEA come from the germline V gene. The CDR3 spans 15 residues. The CDR3 DNA reads TGCAGCGTTGCTTACAGAGGCTTAGAATACAATGAGCAGTTCTTC. It specifies CSVAYRGLEYNEQFF.

This sequence joins TRBV12-3 or TRBV12-4 and TRBJ1-2; D gene uncertain. This CDR3 has 13 amino acids. The germline V and J ends were trimmed by 6 bases and 6 bases, with 14 bases remaining between them. Written as DNA, the CDR3 is TGTGCCAGCAGGCCATGGACGGACGATGGCTACACCTTC. This encodes CASRPWTDDGYTF.

CDR3 coding DNA: TGTGCCAGCAGCTTAGCGCTGGGGACCCCGGGGAGGAAACTGTTTTTT. Translated: CASSLALGTPGRKLFF. The chain joins TRBV7-2 to TRBJ1-4, with TRBD1 as a possible D gene (5 bases). Germline V gene data show CDR1 as SGHTA and CDR2 as FQGNSA. This CDR3 region has 16 residues. Trimming took off 0 bases at V and 11 bases at J, with 19 bases between the two ends.

This clonotype was observed at least ten times. The genes are TRBV25-1 and TRBJ1-2, with D perhaps matching TRBD1 (5 bases). The V end lost 3 bases, the J end lost 6 bases, and 5 bases lay between the germline ends. CDR3 length: 11 amino acids. The V gene's germline CDR1 is MGHDK and CDR2 SYGVNS. Here the CDR3 reads CASSEGDGYTF. The CDR3 nucleotides read TGTGCCAGCAGTGAGGGGGATGGCTACACCTTC.

This clonotype was detected a few times. J is TRBJ2-1 and V is TRBV11-1, with TRBD2 matching 12 bases. This CDR3 spans 17 amino acids. Germline V gives CDR1 SGHAT, CDR2 FQDESV (reference sequence). Trimming at V came to 3 bases and at J to 5 bases, leaving 8 bases not matched to a gene. CDR3 bases: TGTGCCAGCAGCTTGAGCTGGACTAGCGGGGATAACAATGAGCAGTTCTTC. It encodes CASSLSWTSGDNNEQFF.

This chain links TRBV20-1 with TRBJ2-3; 10 nucleotides agree with TRBD1. This CDR3 comprises 14 residues. After removal of 6 bases from V and 5 bases from J, the junction contained 8 bases not matched to a gene. The germline V gene has CDR1 DFQATT and CDR2 SNEGSKA (reference sequence). DNA of the CDR3: TGCAGTGCAGAAGACAGGGGGCGGAAAGATACGCAGTATTTT. Translated: CSAEDRGRKDTQYF.

In this sample, this clonotype turned up many times. Relative to the germline gene, one junction end is altered; a read error may explain this. The J gene is TRBJ2-7, the V gene TRBV7-7; 7 nucleotides align to TRBD2. CDR3 size: 15 residues. Germline V gives CDR1 SSHAT, CDR2 FNYEAQ (reference sequence). CDR3 bases: TGTGCTAGCAGCTTACGAGCGGGGACCACCTACGAGCAGTACTTC. This codes for CASSLRAGTTYEQYF.

This clonotype is a singleton in its sample. The chain is built from TRBV20-1 and TRBJ2-5; 11 nucleotides line up with TRBD2. The ends lost 4 bases at V and 1 base at J; junction bases unmatched: 11. The CDR3 has 17 amino acids. The germline CDR1 and CDR2 sequences are DFQATT and SNEGSKA (reference sequence). This CDR3 reads CSAKLAGGTYFQETQYF. In DNA form, the CDR3 reads TGCAGTGCTAAGCTAGCGGGGGGAACCTACTTCCAAGAGACCCAGTACTTC.

This clonotype has just one count. The rearrangement uses TRBV20-1 and TRBJ2-1; 7 bases match TRBD1. The DNA end lines up better with TRBJ2-7; the J call may be wrong. Germline assignment: CDR1 DFQATT and CDR2 SNEGSKA (reference sequence). The CDR3 sequence is 17 residues long. The CDR3 is CSAIGTEVTSATYEQYF. The CDR3 region has the DNA TGCAGTGCTATTGGGACAGAAGTGACCTCAGCTACTTACGAGCAGTACTTC.

This clonotype came up many times. J is TRBJ1-3 and V is TRBV2; 7 bases map to TRBD1. V trimming: 5 bases; J trimming: 0 bases; junction bases outside the gene matches: 4. Looked up from germline, CDR1 is SNHLY and CDR2 is FYNNEI. This CDR3 comprises 15 residues. The DNA for the CDR3 is TGTGCCAGCAGTTCCCGGACAGGCTCTGGAAACACCATATATTTT. Translation gives CASSSRTGSGNTIYF.